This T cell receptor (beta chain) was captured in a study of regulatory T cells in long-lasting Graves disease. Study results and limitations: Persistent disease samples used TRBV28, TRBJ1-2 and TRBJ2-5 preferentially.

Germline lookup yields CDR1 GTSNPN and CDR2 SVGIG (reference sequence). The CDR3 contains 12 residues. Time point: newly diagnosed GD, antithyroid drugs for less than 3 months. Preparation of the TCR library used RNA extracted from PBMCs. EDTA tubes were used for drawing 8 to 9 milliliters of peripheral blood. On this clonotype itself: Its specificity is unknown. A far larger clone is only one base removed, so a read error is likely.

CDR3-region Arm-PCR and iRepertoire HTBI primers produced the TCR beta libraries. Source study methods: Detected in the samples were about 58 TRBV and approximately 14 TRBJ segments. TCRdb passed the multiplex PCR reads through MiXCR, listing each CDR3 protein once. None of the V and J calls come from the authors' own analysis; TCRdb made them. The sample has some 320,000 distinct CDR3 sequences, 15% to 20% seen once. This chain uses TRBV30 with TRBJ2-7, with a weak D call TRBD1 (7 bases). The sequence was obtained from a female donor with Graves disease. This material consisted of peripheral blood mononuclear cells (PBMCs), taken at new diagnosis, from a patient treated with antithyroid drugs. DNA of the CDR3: TGTGCCTGGAACCAGGGGGGAGATACGCGGTATTTT. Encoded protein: CAWNQGGDTRYF.